This TCR beta chain was sequenced in a study of control samples from healthy donors and cancer patients. V was clipped by 0 bases and J by 4 bases; unmatched bases: 6. This CDR3 has 16 residues. Sequenced by immunoSEQ multiplex PCR; TCRdb stores in-frame clones only, minus some. The top ten hold about an eighth of the sample, which has some 120,000 clones, 80% to 90% seen once. The sequence was obtained from a young man in good health. The chain recombines TRBV23-1 with TRBJ2-5, with 9 bases identical to TRBD2. TRBV23-1 is annotated as an ORF whose role is uncertain. Material for sequencing was blood. In nucleotides, the CDR3 is TGCGCCAGCAGTCAATCGGGTAGCGGGGGCCTAGAGACCCAGTACTTC. This gives the protein CASSQSGSGGLETQYF.